The T cell receptor (beta chain) under discussion was sequenced for a study of shared clonotypes between healthy human individuals. This clone was recorded a few times. CDR3 size: 12 residues. V lost 5 bases and J 9 bases, leaving 14 bases between the germline ends. The germline V gene encodes CDR1 MDHEN and CDR2 SYDVKM. The donors, healthy adults who were HIV-negative, had experienced no recent acute infections or vaccinations. The study drew all its donors from Caucasian adults living in Nashville, Tennessee. Once extracted for a subset, genomic DNA was divided evenly among several immunoSEQ plates. It was on ten immunoSEQ deep assay plates that unsorted PBMC DNA was sequenced. Some clones are missing from TCRdb's copy, which holds only in-frame ones; the method was immunoSEQ multiplex PCR. The profile shows about 480,000 clones, 79% of them singletons.

The gene calls are TRBV28 and TRBJ2-7, with no clear D. The clonotype was recovered from a woman aged 35 to 49 in good health. Some clones in this sample may be carry-over from other donors' samples. Sequencing was performed on PBMCs. For the CDR3, the DNA is TGTGCCAGCAGTGGACGGTTATATGGGCAGTACTTC. Amino acid sequence: CASSGRLYGQYF. The full variable domain, completed using reference TRBV28 and TRBJ2-7, is DVKVTQSSRYLVKRTGEKVFLECVQDMDHENMFWYRQDPGLGLRLIYFSYDVKMKEKGDIPEGYSVSREKKERFSLILESASTNQTSMYLCASSGRLYGQYFGPGTRLTVT.